This T cell receptor beta chain was sequenced during a study of blood T cells in healthy people across ages. Total RNA extraction produced at least 6 micrograms (per sample) for the study. For the second PCR, which ran for about 6 to 11 cycles, a sample-barcoded 5' primer and a J-beta primer mix were used. Each cDNA was tagged by a template-switch adaptor containing 12 random nucleotides. One entry per CDR3 protein results from TCRdb running MiXCR on the 5' RACE reads. The sample consists of about 1.5 million distinct CDR3 sequences, roughly 45% of them appearing once. V was trimmed by 0 bases and J by 1 base, leaving 19 bases between them. There are 18 residues in the CDR3. The germline V gene has CDR1 MGHRA and CDR2 YSYEKL.

The clonotype originates from a young woman in good health. The V call is TRBV4-1, the J call TRBJ2-7; D is unclear. The sequencing sample was made of blood. CDR3 protein: CASSQEVRLRAGSYEQYF. In DNA form, the CDR3 reads TGCGCCAGCAGCCAAGAAGTTCGCCTTAGGGCAGGTTCCTACGAGCAGTACTTC.